The 16 T cell receptor beta chains given below trace back to one sample, sequenced in a study of cytomegalovirus exposure and HLA in healthy donors. The PCR was carried out with 60 Vbeta primers and 13 Jbeta primers. Generated by immunoSEQ multiplex PCR, the TCRdb table keeps only in-frame clones and is missing some. Of about 270,000 clones listed, about 75% are singletons. Sequenced material: PBMCs. The receptors were sampled from a female donor in good health and CMV-seronegative.

This clone was detected only a few times. CDR3 sequence (DNA): TGTGCCAGCAGCTCCGCGTTGGTAGCGGGATACACAGATACGCAGTATTTT. Protein product: CASSSALVAGYTDTQYF. The chain is built from TRBV7-8 and TRBJ2-3, with TRBD2 identical over 8 bases. CDR3 length: 17 residues. Germline V gives CDR1 SGHVS, CDR2 FQNEAQ. The J segment lost 2 bases and the V segment lost 4 bases, leaving 11 bases of the junction unmatched.

The chain has TRBV28 and TRBJ2-1; D uncertain. CDR1 is MDHEN, CDR2 SYDVKM, per germline. With 7 bases removed from V and 8 bases from J, the gap between germline ends came to 9 bases. This CDR3 region has 11 residues. Here the CDR3 DNA reads TGTGCCAGCACGCTAAGCGATGAGCAGTTCTTC. The encoded protein is CASTLSDEQFF.

The V and J genes are TRBV10-1 and TRBJ2-7, with TRBD1 identical over 9 bases. The CDR3 extends over 15 amino acids. V lost 4 bases and J lost 4; bases outside the gene matches: 8. Germline V gene sequence: CDR1 WNHNN, CDR2 SYGVQD (reference sequence). The CDR3 DNA reads as TGCGCCAGCAGTGGGGGGACAGGGTATGGGTACGAGCAGTACTTC. Protein sequence: CASSGGTGYGYEQYF.

The gene calls are TRBV2 and TRBJ1-1; possible D gene TRBD1, 5 bases. CDR1 is SNHLY, CDR2 FYNNEI, per germline. The CDR3 is made up of 13 amino acids. Trimming took 5 bases from V and 4 from J, leaving 11 bases between them. CDR3 amino acids: CASSLDSGTEAFF. CDR3 nucleotides: TGTGCCAGCAGTCTAGACAGTGGCACTGAAGCTTTCTTT.

V usage is TRBV9 and J usage is TRBJ2-2; weak D call: TRBD1 (6 bases). The CDR3 spans 14 residues. Looked up from germline, CDR1 is SGDLS and CDR2 is YYNGEE. The germline V and J ends were trimmed by 3 bases and 4 bases, with 10 bases remaining between them. The CDR3 loop is CASSGRGATGELFF. The CDR3 nucleotides are TGTGCCAGCAGCGGCAGGGGTGCCACCGGGGAGCTGTTTTTT.

This clone occurred once. The same CDR3 can be traced to other DNA sequences in this sample. The chain joins TRBV7-2 to TRBJ2-6; no reliable D call. This CDR3 has 19 amino acids. Per the germline V gene, CDR1 is SGHTA and CDR2 is FQGNSA. Deletions cut 5 bases from V and 1 base from J, with 21 bases between. The CDR3 loop is CASSARSGPLVSGANVLTF. The CDR3 DNA sequence: TGTGCCAGCAGCGCCCGGTCAGGTCCTCTGGTTTCTGGGGCCAACGTCCTGACTTTC.

This clone has only one observation. The chain recombines TRBV2 with TRBJ2-5; D perhaps matches TRBD1 (5 bases). Germline V lookup: CDR1 SNHLY, CDR2 FYNNEI. The ends were cut back, 4 bases at V and 4 bases at J, with 13 bases in the middle. This CDR3 is 14 amino acids long. This CDR3 reads CASSADRLPETQYF. For the CDR3, the DNA is TGTGCCAGCAGTGCTGACAGACTTCCAGAGACCCAGTACTTC.

The rearrangement joins TRBV11-3 to TRBJ2-1; 11 positions agree with TRBD1. Germline loops: CDR1 SGHNT, CDR2 YENEEA. The J segment lost 9 bases and the V segment lost 5 bases, leaving 6 bases of the junction unmatched. This CDR3 region has 14 residues. The DNA for the CDR3 is TGTGCCAGCAGCACCAGGACAGGGGGCGGTGAGCAGTTCTTC. It yields the protein CASSTRTGGGEQFF.

V and J are TRBV5-1 and TRBJ2-7, with 9 bases fitting TRBD1. CDR1 SGHRS and CDR2 YFSETQ come from the germline V gene. The trim removed 0 bases at V and 3 bases at J, leaving 4 bases unmatched. The CDR3 covers 15 residues. CDR3 nucleotides: TGCGCCAGCAGCTTGGAAGGACAGGGGTTCTACGAGCAGTACTTC. The encoded protein is CASSLEGQGFYEQYF.

The V call is TRBV18, the J call TRBJ2-7; TRBD2 matches at 14 bases. V gave up 1 base and J gave up 3 bases; unmatched junction bases: 2. The CDR3 is 16 amino acids. Germline V gene data show CDR1 as KGHSH and CDR2 as LQKENI. The CDR3 nucleotides are TGTGCCAGCTCACCACGACTAGCGGGAGGGCTCTACGAGCAGTACTTC. This sequence encodes CASSPRLAGGLYEQYF. Full variable domain (remainder filled in from reference TRBV18 and TRBJ2-7): NAGVMQNPRHLVRRRGQEARLRCSPMKGHSHVYWYRQLPEEGLKFMVYLQKENIIDESGMPKERFSAEFPKEGPSILRIQQVVRGDSAAYFCASSPRLAGGLYEQYFGPGTRLTVT.

This clone was detected once. The rearrangement links TRBV7-2 to TRBJ1-1; 10 positions match TRBD1. The germline CDR1 and CDR2 sequences are SGHTA and FQGNSA. V lost 4 bases, J lost 4 bases, and 9 bases stayed unmatched. This CDR3 has 16 amino acids. In DNA, the CDR3 is TGTGCCAGCAGCTGGAGACAGGGGGCAGGGAGCACTGAAGCTTTCTTT. It specifies CASSWRQGAGSTEAFF.

This clone appeared a few times. The rearrangement links TRBV10-3 to TRBJ2-3, with TRBD2 as a possible D gene (6 bases). The CDR3 sequence is 15 residues long. The germline CDR1 and CDR2 sequences are ENHRY and SYGVKD. The V end lost 2 bases, the J end lost 15 bases, and 24 bases lay between the germline ends. The CDR3 sequence: CAISEILGGPSQQYF. The CDR3 DNA reads TGTGCCATCAGTGAGATATTGGGGGGACCCTCCCAGCAATATTTT.

The V gene is TRBV9, the J gene TRBJ2-7; TRBD1 aligns across 9 bases. In germline, CDR1 is SGDLS, CDR2 YYNGEE. This CDR3 spans 16 amino acids. The J segment lost 9 bases and the V segment lost 3 bases, leaving 16 bases of the junction unmatched. CDR3 DNA sequence: TGTGCCAGCAGCGCGGGAGAAGGACAGGGGTGGATAGGGCAGTACTTC. Encoded protein: CASSAGEGQGWIGQYF.

The V call is TRBV11-3, the J call TRBJ2-1; D gene unclear. This CDR3 has 17 residues. V dropped 1 base and J dropped 2 bases, with 15 bases sitting between them. The germline gives CDR1 SGHNT, CDR2 YENEEA. CDR3 nucleotide sequence: TGTGCCAGCAGCTTAGGTGTCGGCTTGGGCACCTACAATGAGCAGTTCTTC. Translating gives CASSLGVGLGTYNEQFF.

J is TRBJ1-1 and V is TRBV18, with 7 bases matching TRBD1. The CDR3 contains 14 residues. Germline values: CDR1 KGHSH, CDR2 LQKENI. The V segment lost 5 bases and the J segment 0 bases; nucleotides outside the gene matches: 3. CDR3 sequence: CASSAGTVNTEAFF. CDR3 nucleotides: TGTGCCAGCTCAGCCGGGACAGTGAACACTGAAGCTTTCTTT.

V usage is TRBV28 and J usage is TRBJ2-5, with D uncertain. The ends were cut back, 6 bases at V and 5 bases at J, with 7 bases in the middle. Germline CDR1 reads MDHEN; CDR2 reads SYDVKM. The CDR3 has 11 amino acids. CDR3 bases: TGTGCCAGCAGAACGGAGGAGACCCAGTACTTC. Protein sequence: CASRTEETQYF.